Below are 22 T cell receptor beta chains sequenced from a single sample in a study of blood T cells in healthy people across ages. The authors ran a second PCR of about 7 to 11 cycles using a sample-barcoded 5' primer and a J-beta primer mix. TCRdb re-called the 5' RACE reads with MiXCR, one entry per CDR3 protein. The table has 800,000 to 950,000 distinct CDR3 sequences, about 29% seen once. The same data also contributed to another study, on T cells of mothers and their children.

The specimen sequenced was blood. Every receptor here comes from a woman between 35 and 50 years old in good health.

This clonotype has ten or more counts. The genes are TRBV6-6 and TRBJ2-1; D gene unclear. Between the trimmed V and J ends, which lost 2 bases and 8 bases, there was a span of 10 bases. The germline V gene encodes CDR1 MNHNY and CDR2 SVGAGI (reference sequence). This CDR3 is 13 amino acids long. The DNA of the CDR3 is TGTGCCAGCAGTTACGCGCAGCGCTATGAGCAGTTCTTC. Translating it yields CASSYAQRYEQFF.

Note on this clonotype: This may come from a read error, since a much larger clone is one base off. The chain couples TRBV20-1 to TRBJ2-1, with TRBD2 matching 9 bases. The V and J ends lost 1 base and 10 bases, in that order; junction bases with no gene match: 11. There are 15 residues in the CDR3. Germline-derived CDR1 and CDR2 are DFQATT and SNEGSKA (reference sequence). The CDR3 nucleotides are TGCAGTGCTAGAGTGAGGGCTAGCGGGGCCTACGAGCAGTTCTTC. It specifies CSARVRASGAYEQFF.

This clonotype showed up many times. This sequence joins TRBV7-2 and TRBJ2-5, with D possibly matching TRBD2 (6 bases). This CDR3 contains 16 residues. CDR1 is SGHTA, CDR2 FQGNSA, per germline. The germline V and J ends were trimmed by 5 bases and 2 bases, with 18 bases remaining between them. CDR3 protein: CASSTPEGTLQETQYF. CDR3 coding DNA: TGTGCCAGCAGCACCCCAGAGGGGACTCTACAAGAGACCCAGTACTTC.

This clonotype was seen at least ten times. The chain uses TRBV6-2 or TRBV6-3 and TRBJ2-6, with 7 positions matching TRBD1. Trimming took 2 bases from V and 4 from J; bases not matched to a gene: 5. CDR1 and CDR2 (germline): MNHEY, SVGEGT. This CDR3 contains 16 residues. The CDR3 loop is CASSYDRESGANVLTF. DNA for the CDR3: TGTGCCAGCAGTTACGACAGGGAGTCCGGGGCCAACGTCCTGACTTTC.

CDR3 amino acids: CASSQVRWYGYTF. The CDR3 coding sequence is TGTGCCAGCAGCCAAGTACGATGGTATGGCTACACCTTC. This chain connects TRBV14 to TRBJ1-2; D unresolved. CDR3 size: 13 residues. CDR1 is SGHDN and CDR2 is FVKESK in the germline V gene. Trimming pared 1 base from V and 5 bases from J, leaving 8 bases between.

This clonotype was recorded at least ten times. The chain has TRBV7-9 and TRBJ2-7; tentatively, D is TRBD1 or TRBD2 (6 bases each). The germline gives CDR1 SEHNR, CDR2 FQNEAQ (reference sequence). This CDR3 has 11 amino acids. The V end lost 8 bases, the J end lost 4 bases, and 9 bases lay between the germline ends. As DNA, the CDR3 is TGTGCCAGCTGGGGGGCGTACGAGCAGTACTTC. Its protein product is CASWGAYEQYF. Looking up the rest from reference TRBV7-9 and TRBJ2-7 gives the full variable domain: DTGVSQNPRHKITKRGQNVTFRCDPISEHNRLYWYRQTLGQGPEFLTYFQNEAQLEKSRLLSDRFSAERPKGSFSTLEIQRTEQGDSAMYLCASWGAYEQYFGPGTRLTVT.

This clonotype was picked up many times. This chain's CDR3 is CASSDGTSKNIQYF. CDR3 bases: TGTGCCAGCAGTGACGGGACATCCAAAAACATTCAGTACTTC. J is TRBJ2-4 and V is TRBV12-3 or TRBV12-4; perhaps TRBD1 as D (6 bases). V gave up 5 bases and J gave up 2 bases, with 10 bases separating them. The CDR3 spans 14 residues.

The CDR3 coding sequence is TGTGCCAGCGGGACAGGGAGAGGTTACAATGAGCAGTTCTTC. Its protein product is CASGTGRGYNEQFF. This rearrangement joins TRBV7-2 to TRBJ2-1; 9 bases line up with TRBD1. The CDR3 extends over 14 amino acids. The V segment lost 8 bases and the J segment 4 bases; nucleotides outside the gene matches: 6. CDR1 SGHTA and CDR2 FQGNSA come from the germline V gene.

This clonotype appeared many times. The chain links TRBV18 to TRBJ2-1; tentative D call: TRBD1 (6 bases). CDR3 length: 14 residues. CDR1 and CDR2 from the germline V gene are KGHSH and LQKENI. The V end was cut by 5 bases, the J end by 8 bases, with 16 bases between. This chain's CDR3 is CASSTRRGRDEQFF. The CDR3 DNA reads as TGTGCCAGCTCAACCCGAAGGGGGAGAGATGAGCAGTTCTTC. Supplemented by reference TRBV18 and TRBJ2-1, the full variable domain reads NAGVMQNPRHLVRRRGQEARLRCSPMKGHSHVYWYRQLPEEGLKFMVYLQKENIIDESGMPKERFSAEFPKEGPSILRIQQVVRGDSAAYFCASSTRRGRDEQFFGPGTRLTVL.

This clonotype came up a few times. The CDR3 DNA follows: TGTGCCAGCTCACCAATGGTAGCGGGGAGCACAGATACGCAGTATTTT. This translates into CASSPMVAGSTDTQYF. This sequence joins TRBV18 and TRBJ2-3, with 8 bases matching TRBD2. V shed 2 bases and J 0 bases; nucleotides not matched to a gene: 4. Germline CDR1 KGHSH, CDR2 LQKENI. The CDR3 length is 16 residues.

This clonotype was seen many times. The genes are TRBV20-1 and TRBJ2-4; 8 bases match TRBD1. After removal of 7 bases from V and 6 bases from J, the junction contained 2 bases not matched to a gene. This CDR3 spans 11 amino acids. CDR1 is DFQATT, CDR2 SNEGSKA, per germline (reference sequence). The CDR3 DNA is TGCAGTGGGACAGGGAGAAACATTCAGTACTTC. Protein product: CSGTGRNIQYF.

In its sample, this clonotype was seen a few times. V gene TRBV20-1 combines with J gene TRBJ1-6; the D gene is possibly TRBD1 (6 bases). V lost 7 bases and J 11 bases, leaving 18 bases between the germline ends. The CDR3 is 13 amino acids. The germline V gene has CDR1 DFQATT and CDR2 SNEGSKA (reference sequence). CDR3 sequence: CSGGARMGPPLHF. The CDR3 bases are TGCAGTGGGGGGGCACGCATGGGTCCACCCCTCCACTTT.

In nucleotides, the CDR3 is TGTGCCATCAGTGAGTCGAATGGGCCCAACACAGATACGCAGTATTTT. As protein: CAISESNGPNTDTQYF. The V and J genes are TRBV10-3 and TRBJ2-3; D remains unclear. The germline gives CDR1 ENHRY, CDR2 SYGVKD. V dropped 0 bases and J dropped 2 bases, with 12 bases sitting between them. CDR3 length equals 16 residues.

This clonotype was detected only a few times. Here the CDR3 reads CAISEGILSYNEQFF. The DNA for the CDR3 is TGTGCCATCAGTGAGGGAATTTTGTCCTACAATGAGCAGTTCTTC. The chain is built from TRBV10-3 and TRBJ2-1; D is ambiguous. The germline gives CDR1 ENHRY, CDR2 SYGVKD. V lost 2 bases and J lost 1, with 9 bases in between. The CDR3 totals 15 residues.

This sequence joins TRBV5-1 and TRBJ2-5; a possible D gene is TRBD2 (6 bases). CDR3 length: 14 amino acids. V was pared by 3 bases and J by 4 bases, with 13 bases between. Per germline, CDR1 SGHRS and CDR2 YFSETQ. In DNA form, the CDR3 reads TGCGCCAGCAGCTGGGAGGTCTTAGGAGAGACCCAGTACTTC. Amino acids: CASSWEVLGETQYF.

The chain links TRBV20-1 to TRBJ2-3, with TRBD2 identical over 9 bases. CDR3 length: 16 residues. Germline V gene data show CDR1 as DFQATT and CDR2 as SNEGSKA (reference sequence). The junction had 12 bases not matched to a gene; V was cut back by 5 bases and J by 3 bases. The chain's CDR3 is CSALPRGGVRTDTQYF. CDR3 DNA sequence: TGCAGTGCTCTCCCCCGCGGGGGGGTCCGGACAGATACGCAGTATTTT.

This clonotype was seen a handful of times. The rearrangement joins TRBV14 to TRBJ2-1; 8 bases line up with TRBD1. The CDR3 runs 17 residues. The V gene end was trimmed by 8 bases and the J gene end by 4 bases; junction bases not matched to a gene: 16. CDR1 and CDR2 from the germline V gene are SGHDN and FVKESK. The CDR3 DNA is TGTGCCAGCGCCTACAAGCCTTTAAACAGGGGGTACAATGAGCAGTTCTTC. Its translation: CASAYKPLNRGYNEQFF.

The CDR3 protein is CASSVVQGRGYEQFF. CDR3 sequence (DNA): TGTGCCAGCAGCGTAGTGCAGGGACGTGGGTATGAGCAGTTCTTC. The V and J genes are TRBV9 and TRBJ2-1; D is perhaps TRBD1 or TRBD2 (5 bases each). Trimming shortened V by 0 bases and J by 8 bases, and 15 bases separated the two germline ends. The germline V gene encodes CDR1 SGDLS and CDR2 YYNGEE. This CDR3 comprises 15 residues.

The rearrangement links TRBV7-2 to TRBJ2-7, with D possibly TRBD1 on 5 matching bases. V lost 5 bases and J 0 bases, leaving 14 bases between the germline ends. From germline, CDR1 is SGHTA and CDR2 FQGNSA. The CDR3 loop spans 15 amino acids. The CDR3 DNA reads TGTGCCAGCAGCCTCCCGACAGTGAGCTCCTACGAGCAGTACTTC. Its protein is CASSLPTVSSYEQYF. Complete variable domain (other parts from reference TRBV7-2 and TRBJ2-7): GAGVSQSPSNKVTEKGKDVELRCDPISGHTALYWYRQSLGQGLEFLIYFQGNSAPDKSGLPSDRFSAERTGGSVSTLTIQRTQQEDSAVYLCASSLPTVSSYEQYFGPGTRLTVT.

CDR3 sequence: CASSFWGKRNTEAFF. Written as DNA, the CDR3 is TGTGCCAGCAGCTTCTGGGGCAAAAGGAACACTGAAGCTTTCTTT. This chain links TRBV7-9 with TRBJ1-1, with a tentative D call TRBD1 (5 bases). V was trimmed by 3 bases and J by 1 base, leaving 12 bases between them. CDR1 and CDR2 from the germline V gene are SEHNR and FQNEAQ (reference sequence). The CDR3 runs 15 residues.

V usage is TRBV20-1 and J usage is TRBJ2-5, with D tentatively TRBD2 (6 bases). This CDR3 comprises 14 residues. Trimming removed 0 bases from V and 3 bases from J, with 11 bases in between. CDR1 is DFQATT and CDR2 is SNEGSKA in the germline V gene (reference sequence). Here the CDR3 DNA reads TGCAGTGCTAGAGACGCTCGGGGGAAAGAGACCCAGTACTTC. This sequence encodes CSARDARGKETQYF.

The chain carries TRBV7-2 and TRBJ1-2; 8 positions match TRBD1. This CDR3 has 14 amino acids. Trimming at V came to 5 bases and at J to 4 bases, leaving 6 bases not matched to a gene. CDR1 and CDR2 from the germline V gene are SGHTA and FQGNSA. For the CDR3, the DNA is TGTGCCAGCAGCGGCCGGGACAGGAGCTATGGCTACACCTTC. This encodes CASSGRDRSYGYTF.